This T cell receptor beta chain was retrieved from a study of blood T cells in healthy people across ages. Isolation per sample recovered at least 7 million PBMCs. This CDR3 is 15 amino acids long. With V trimmed by 4 bases and J by 1 base, 6 bases remained unmatched. Germline V gene sequence: CDR1 SGHKS, CDR2 YYEKEE (reference sequence). The second PCR ran roughly 6 to 11 cycles with a sample-barcoded 5' primer and J-beta primers. Unique molecular identifiers of 12 random nucleotides labeled each cDNA. TCRdb reprocessed the 5' RACE reads via MiXCR and lists one record per CDR3 protein. The sample has about 1,500,000 distinct CDR3 sequences; roughly 40% are singletons.

The source is a woman aged 18 to 35 in good health. This chain uses TRBV5-5 with TRBJ1-1; 8 nucleotides align to TRBD1. The specimen was blood. This chain's CDR3 is CASSQRQGPNTEAFF. CDR3 sequence (DNA): TGTGCCAGCAGCCAGCGACAGGGGCCGAACACTGAAGCTTTCTTT. The entire variable domain, with the rest obtained from reference TRBV5-5 and TRBJ1-1, is as follows: DAGVTQSPTHLIKTRGQQVTLRCSPISGHKSVSWYQQVLGQGPQFIFQYYEKEERGRGNFPDRFSARQFPNYSSELNVNALLLGDSALYLCASSQRQGPNTEAFFGQGTRLTVV.